These 7 T cell receptor beta chains were all obtained from the same sample, sequenced in a study of blood T cell repertoires in COVID-19. Method: immunoSEQ multiplex PCR; TCRdb's copy keeps in-frame clones and lacks some. The table shows 150,000 to 200,000 clones, with approximately 86% occurring only once. The sample comprised peripheral blood. These receptors all stem from a man aged 45-60 years with active or convalescent COVID-19.

V usage is TRBV3-1 (or the pseudogene TRBV3-2) and J usage is TRBJ2-1; 7 nucleotides line up with TRBD2. The CDR3 length is 15 residues. Germline values: CDR1 LGHDT, CDR2 YNNKEL (reference sequence). With 1 base clipped from V and 0 bases from J, the junction kept 0 bases outside the gene matches. CDR3 bases: TGTGCCAGCAGCCAAGGACTAGCCTCCTACAATGAGCAGTTCTTC. Its protein product is CASSQGLASYNEQFF.

The chain uses TRBV5-4 and TRBJ2-1; 7 nucleotides line up with TRBD1. V shed 0 bases, J shed 5 bases, and the junction held 8 bases outside the gene matches. Looked up from germline, CDR1 is SGHNT and CDR2 is YYREEE (reference sequence). The CDR3 sequence is 16 residues long. CDR3 in amino acids: CASSLGQGRTNNEQFF. For the CDR3, the DNA is TGTGCCAGCAGCTTGGGACAGGGTAGAACCAACAATGAGCAGTTCTTC.

This clone has more than one count but fewer than ten. The chain uses TRBV7-2 and TRBJ1-3, with a weak D call TRBD1 (6 bases). Trimming removed 6 bases from V and 0 bases from J, with 12 bases in between. Per the germline V gene, CDR1 is SGHTA and CDR2 is FQGNSA. The CDR3 covers 15 residues. The CDR3 protein is CASSKQGPSGNTIYF. The CDR3 bases are TGTGCCAGCAGTAAACAGGGCCCCTCTGGAAACACCATATATTTT.

This clone has just a few counts. V is TRBV18 and J is TRBJ2-2; 7 bases are shared with TRBD1. Germline lookup yields CDR1 KGHSH and CDR2 LQKENI. J lost 6 bases, V lost 3 bases, and 7 bases had no gene match. This CDR3 spans 15 amino acids. DNA for the CDR3: TGTGCCAGCTCACCTGCGACAGGGACCCCCGGGGAGCTGTTTTTT. It encodes CASSPATGTPGELFF.

The V call is TRBV30, the J call TRBJ1-2; D is unclear. Germline lookup yields CDR1 GTSNPN and CDR2 SVGIG (reference sequence). The ends were cut back, 0 bases at V and 6 bases at J, with 20 bases in the middle. The CDR3 has 16 residues. This CDR3 is CAWSVVNRGGRDGYTF. For the CDR3, the DNA is TGTGCCTGGAGTGTAGTTAATCGGGGAGGGAGGGATGGCTACACCTTC.

V usage is TRBV11-2 and J usage is TRBJ1-2; D unclear. CDR3 length: 15 residues. The ends were cut back, 0 bases at V and 4 bases at J, with 12 bases in the middle. CDR1 is SGHAT and CDR2 is FQNNGV in the germline V gene. The CDR3: CASSLDREGSYGYTF. CDR3 bases: TGTGCCAGCAGCTTAGATCGGGAAGGTTCCTATGGCTACACCTTC.

This clone has just one count. The chain recombines TRBV4-3 with TRBJ2-7; TRBD1 matches 7 bases. In germline, CDR1 is LGHNA, CDR2 YSLEER. This CDR3 is built from 16 residues. The trim removed 3 bases at V and 1 base at J, leaving 9 bases unmatched. CDR3 sequence (DNA): TGCGCCAGCAGCCATACCGCGGACAGGCCATCCTACGAGCAGTACTTC. It yields the protein CASSHTADRPSYEQYF.